This T cell receptor beta chain was recorded in a study of memory CD4+ T cells and cytomegalovirus serostatus. Assay used: immunoSEQ multiplex PCR; TCRdb lists only in-frame clones, some missing. The sample lists roughly 40,000 clones, around 78% occurring once. Single viable CD3+CD4+CD8-CD45RO+ cells were sorted as the memory CD4+ T cells. Positive selection with CD4 microbeads enriched total CD4+ T cells. A remark on this clone: Its target is unknown.

Findings and caveats of the study: Each of 60 to 80 CMV-associated TCRbeta sequences occurred in one to five individuals.

V shed 5 bases and J shed 0 bases, with 5 bases lying between them. CDR3 size: 13 residues. Germline V lookup: CDR1 SGHAT, CDR2 FQNNGV. The sample consisted of memory CD4+ T cells from blood. The source is an adult in good health and CMV-seronegative. The chain combines TRBV11-2 with TRBJ2-4; no clear D. The CDR3 bases are TGTGCCAGCAGCCGGTTAGCCAAAAACATTCAGTACTTC. This sequence encodes CASSRLAKNIQYF.